The 13 T cell receptor beta chains below were found in one sample sequenced in a study of vaccination effects on CD4 cells after COVID-19. These receptors have no identified antigens. The table came from immunoSEQ multiplex PCR; TCRdb's copy has only in-frame clones and leaves some out. The data hold fewer than 85,000 clones, with roughly 74% observed a single time. CD4+ T cells were isolated after less than 13 days of culture. Either the BNT162b2 or mRNA-1273 vaccine was given to participants in two doses. This sample comprised CD4+ T cells from PBMCs cultured without peptide, obtained after COVID-19 vaccination. The receptors were sampled from a human donor who received a COVID-19 vaccine.

The chain links TRBV28 to TRBJ2-1, with TRBD1 identical over 8 bases. With 2 bases clipped from V and 8 bases from J, the junction kept 8 bases outside the gene matches. CDR3 length equals 15 residues. Germline V gives CDR1 MDHEN, CDR2 SYDVKM. CDR3 protein: CASSLRDRILDEQFF. CDR3 nucleotides: TGTGCCAGCAGTTTACGGGACAGGATATTGGATGAGCAGTTCTTC.

This sequence joins TRBV6-6 and TRBJ1-1; 11 bases match TRBD1. With V trimmed by 5 bases and J by 3 bases, 5 bases remained unmatched. The CDR3 is 15 amino acids. The V gene's germline CDR1 is MNHNY and CDR2 SVGAGI (reference sequence). The CDR3 loop is CASSPKDRGHTEAFF. DNA of the CDR3: TGTGCCAGCAGTCCCAAGGACAGGGGGCACACTGAAGCTTTCTTT.

This chain links TRBV7-9 with TRBJ1-6; TRBD1 matches 8 bases. This CDR3 contains 15 residues. CDR1 is SEHNR, CDR2 FQNEAQ, per germline (reference sequence). Trimming removed 4 bases from V and 9 bases from J; junction bases left unmatched: 8. CDR3 loop: CASSSGQGVVSPLHF. The CDR3 coding sequence is TGTGCCAGCAGCTCTGGACAGGGAGTTGTTTCACCCCTCCACTTT.

The V gene is TRBV28, the J gene TRBJ2-7; 8 nucleotides line up with TRBD1. The J segment lost 7 bases and the V segment lost 5 bases, leaving 4 bases of the junction unmatched. The CDR3 runs 12 residues. Germline-derived CDR1 and CDR2 are MDHEN and SYDVKM. CDR3 bases: TGTGCCAGCAGTAAAACAGGGGGGGAGCAGTACGTC. Its protein product is CASSKTGGEQYV.

The J gene is TRBJ2-3, the V gene TRBV2, with TRBD2 as a possible D gene (5 bases). This CDR3 region has 14 residues. V lost 8 bases to trimming and J lost 5 bases, with 17 bases between them. Looked up from germline, CDR1 is SNHLY and CDR2 is FYNNEI. CDR3 coding DNA: TGTGCCAGCCTTCCGACCCGGGGTCAAGATACGCAGTATTTT. Translation: CASLPTRGQDTQYF.

The chain recombines TRBV2 with TRBJ2-7; D gene uncertain. CDR1 and CDR2 from the germline V gene are SNHLY and FYNNEI. The V end was cut by 6 bases, the J end by 4 bases, with 4 bases between. This CDR3 comprises 10 residues. CDR3 nucleotide sequence: TGTGCCAGCAGCGGGTACGAGCAGTACGTC. Translated: CASSGYEQYV.

This clone was found once. The V gene is TRBV24-1, the J gene TRBJ2-5; D might be TRBD2 (5 bases). Looked up from germline, CDR1 is KGHDR and CDR2 is SFDVKD. The CDR3 has 13 residues. Trimming left V 7 bases short and J 4 bases short, with 12 bases between. CDR3 DNA: TGTGCCACCAGAAGCGGTGTCGTAGAGACCCAGTACTTC. Translation: CATRSGVVETQYF.

This clone is a singleton in its sample. CDR3: CASSYGGAQVTGELFF. The CDR3 DNA sequence: TGTGCCAGCAGTTACGGCGGGGCGCAAGTGACCGGGGAGCTGTTTTTT. The rearrangement links TRBV6-2 or TRBV6-3 to TRBJ2-2, with D maybe TRBD2 (6 bases). The CDR3 is 16 amino acids. Germline CDR1 MNHEY, CDR2 SVGEGT. V was trimmed by 2 bases and J by 5 bases, leaving 15 bases between them.

The chain combines TRBV14 with TRBJ1-3, with TRBD1 matching 9 bases. The junction had 9 bases not matched to a gene; V was cut back by 2 bases and J by 4 bases. CDR1 SGHDN and CDR2 FVKESK come from the germline V gene. There are 17 residues in the CDR3. The CDR3 loop is CASSQIPGQGSGNTIYF. CDR3 DNA sequence: TGTGCCAGCAGCCAAATACCGGGACAGGGCTCAGGAAACACCATATATTTT.

The genes are TRBV10-3 and TRBJ1-6; no firm D call. CDR1 is ENHRY, CDR2 SYGVKD, per germline. V was pared by 2 bases and J by 0 bases, with 8 bases between. The CDR3 is made up of 16 amino acids. CDR3 DNA sequence: TGTGCCATCAGTGAGCTAGGGAGCTCCTATAATTCACCCCTCCACTTT. Protein product: CAISELGSSYNSPLHF.

The gene calls are TRBV6-6 and TRBJ2-2; a weak D match, TRBD1 (5 bases). CDR1 and CDR2 from the germline V gene are MNHNY and SVGAGI (reference sequence). The CDR3 runs 16 residues. Trimming stripped 6 bases from V and 0 bases from J, with 14 bases between. As DNA, the CDR3 is TGTGCCAGCAGCCGGCCGACAGCGACGAACACCGGGGAGCTGTTTTTT. Its translation: CASSRPTATNTGELFF.

The chain couples TRBV6-5 to TRBJ1-4, with 7 bases fitting TRBD1. The CDR3 covers 15 residues. Per germline, CDR1 MNHEY and CDR2 SVGAGI. The V and J ends lost 6 bases and 9 bases, in that order; junction bases with no gene match: 13. The CDR3 is CASSRSAGTDKKLFF. The CDR3 DNA reads TGTGCCAGCAGCCGCTCGGCCGGGACAGATAAAAAACTGTTTTTT.

The chain uses TRBV5-1 and TRBJ2-7, with D unclear. Trimming stripped 4 bases from V and 7 bases from J, with 18 bases between. The CDR3 is made up of 14 amino acids. CDR1 SGHRS and CDR2 YFSETQ come from the germline V gene. The CDR3 DNA sequence: TGCGCCAGCAGCGATCCGGGTACACGTGGGGAGCAGTACGTC. The encoded protein is CASSDPGTRGEQYV.